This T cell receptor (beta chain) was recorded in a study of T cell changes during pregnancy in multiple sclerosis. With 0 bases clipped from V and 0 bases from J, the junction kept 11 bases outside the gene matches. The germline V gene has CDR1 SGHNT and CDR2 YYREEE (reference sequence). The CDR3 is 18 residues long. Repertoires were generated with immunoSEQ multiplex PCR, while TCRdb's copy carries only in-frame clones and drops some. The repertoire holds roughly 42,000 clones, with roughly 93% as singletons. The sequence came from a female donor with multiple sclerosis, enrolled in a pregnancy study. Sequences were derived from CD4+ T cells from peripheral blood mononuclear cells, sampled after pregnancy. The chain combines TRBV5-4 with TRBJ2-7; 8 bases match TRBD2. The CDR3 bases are TGTGCCAGCAGCTTGGAGGGTGGGCTAGCGGGCGCCTCCTACGAGCAGTACTTC. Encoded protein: CASSLEGGLAGASYEQYF.